The following is a TCR beta chain sequence with its context. Antigen specificity is unknown. Previously reported methods and listed TCR primers produced the bulk TCR libraries. TCRdb analysed the PCR reads with MiXCR anew, one entry per CDR3 protein. The profile shows hundreds of thousands of distinct CDR3 sequences, 24% of them singletons. V was clipped by 3 bases and J by 3 bases, with 12 bases between them. There are 14 residues in the CDR3. Germline lookup yields CDR1 SNHLY and CDR2 FYNNEI. This record belongs to a study of molecular identifiers for immune sequencing clone quantification. Findings of the study overall: Underestimation of highly expanded clone sizes could arise where identical TCR molecules share a barcode.

The chain couples TRBV2 to TRBJ2-7; tentative D call: TRBD1 (6 bases). This clonotype was obtained from a human donor in good health. Some libraries in this study had Jurkat cell RNA spiked in. Input material: naive CD8+ T cells from blood, with Jurkat cell RNA spiked in. The subset was: FACS-sorted CD8+CD4-CCR7+CD45RA+ naive T cells. CDR3 sequence: CASSDFGGSYEQYF. In nucleotides, the CDR3 is TGTGCCAGCAGTGACTTTGGGGGCAGCTACGAGCAGTACTTC.